This T cell receptor (beta chain) was found in a study of OX40 agonist ivuxolimab in advanced cancers. This table comes from immunoSEQ multiplex PCR, and its TCRdb copy is limited to in-frame clones, with some not included. The repertoire holds approximately 49,000 clones, with 84% as singletons. Germline CDR1 and CDR2: SGHDT and YYEEEE. CDR3 length: 13 amino acids. With 0 bases removed from V and 4 bases from J, the gap between germline ends came to 5 bases. The rearrangement joins TRBV5-6 to TRBJ1-5, with D uncertain. This TCR was recovered from an adult with an advanced solid tumor such as melanoma, head and neck, liver or kidney cancer. The material was CD4+ or CD8+ T cells sorted from blood, obtained in a trial of the OX40 agonist ivuxolimab. In DNA, the CDR3 is TGTGCCAGCAGCTTGGGGTCAAATCAGCCCCAGCATTTT. Translating it yields CASSLGSNQPQHF.